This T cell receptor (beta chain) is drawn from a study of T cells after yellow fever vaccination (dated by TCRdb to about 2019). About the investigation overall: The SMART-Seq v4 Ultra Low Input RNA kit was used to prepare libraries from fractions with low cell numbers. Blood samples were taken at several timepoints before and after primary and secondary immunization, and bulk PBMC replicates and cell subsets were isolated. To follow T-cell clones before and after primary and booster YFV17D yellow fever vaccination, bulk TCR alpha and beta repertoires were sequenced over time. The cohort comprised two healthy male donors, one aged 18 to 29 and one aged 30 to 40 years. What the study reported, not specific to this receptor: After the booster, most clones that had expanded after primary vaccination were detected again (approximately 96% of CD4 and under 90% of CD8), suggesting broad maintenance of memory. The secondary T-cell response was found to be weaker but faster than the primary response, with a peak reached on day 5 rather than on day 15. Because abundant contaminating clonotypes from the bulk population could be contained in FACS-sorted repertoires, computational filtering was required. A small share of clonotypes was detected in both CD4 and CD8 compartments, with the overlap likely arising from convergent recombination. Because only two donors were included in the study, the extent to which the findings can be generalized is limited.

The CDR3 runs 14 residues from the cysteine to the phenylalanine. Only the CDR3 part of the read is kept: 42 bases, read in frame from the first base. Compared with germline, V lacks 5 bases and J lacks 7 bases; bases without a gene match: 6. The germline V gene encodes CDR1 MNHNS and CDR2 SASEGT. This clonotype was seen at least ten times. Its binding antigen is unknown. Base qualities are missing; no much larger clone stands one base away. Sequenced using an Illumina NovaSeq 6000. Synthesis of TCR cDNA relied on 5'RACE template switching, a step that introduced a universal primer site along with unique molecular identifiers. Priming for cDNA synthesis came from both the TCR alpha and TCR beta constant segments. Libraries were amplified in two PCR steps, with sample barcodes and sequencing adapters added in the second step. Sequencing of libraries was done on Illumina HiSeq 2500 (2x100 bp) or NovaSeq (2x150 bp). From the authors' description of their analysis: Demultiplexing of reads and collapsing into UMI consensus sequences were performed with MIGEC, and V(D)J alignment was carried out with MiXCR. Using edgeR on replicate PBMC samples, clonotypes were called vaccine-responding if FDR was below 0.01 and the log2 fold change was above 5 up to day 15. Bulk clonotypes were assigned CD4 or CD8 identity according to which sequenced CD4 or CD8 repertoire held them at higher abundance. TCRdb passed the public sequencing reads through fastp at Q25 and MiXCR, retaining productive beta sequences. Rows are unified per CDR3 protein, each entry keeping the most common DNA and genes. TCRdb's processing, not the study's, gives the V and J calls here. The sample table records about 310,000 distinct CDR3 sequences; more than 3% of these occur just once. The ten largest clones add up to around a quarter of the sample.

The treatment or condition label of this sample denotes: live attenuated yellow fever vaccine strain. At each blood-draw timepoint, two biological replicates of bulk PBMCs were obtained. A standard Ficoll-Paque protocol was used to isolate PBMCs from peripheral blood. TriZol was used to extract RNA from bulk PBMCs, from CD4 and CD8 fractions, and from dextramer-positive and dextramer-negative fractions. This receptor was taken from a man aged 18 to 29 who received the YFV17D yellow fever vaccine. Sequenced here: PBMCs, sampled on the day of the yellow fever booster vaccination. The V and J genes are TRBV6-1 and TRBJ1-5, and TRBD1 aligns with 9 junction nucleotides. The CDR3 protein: CASSQQGAGQPQHF. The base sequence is TGTGCCAGCAGTCAACAGGGGGCCGGACAGCCCCAGCATTTT.